This record covers a single T cell receptor (beta chain). Its antigen remains unidentified. Base qualities are not provided; no much larger clone lies one nucleotide away. The entry originates in a study of Tregs in tolerant kidney transplant recipients (dated by TCRdb to 2018 to 2020). In the study overall: Transplants used related donors with nonmyeloablative bone marrow transplantation; mixed chimerism was transient in the human trials. TCRbeta sequencing was used in the study to identify donor-specific regulatory T cells before combined kidney and bone marrow transplantation, and the identified cells were then tracked after transplant.

At the junction V is shortened by 3 bases and J by 8 bases; bases outside the gene matches: 8. Including cysteine and phenylalanine, the CDR3 has 15 amino acids. Only the CDR3 DNA stays, 45 bases, in frame from base 1. CDR1 and CDR2 were assigned from the germline V gene as SGHTA and FQGNSA. Genomic DNA was extracted from sorted cells with the QIAGEN DNeasy Blood and Tissue Kit for TCRbeta CDR3 sequencing. High-throughput TCRbeta CDR3 sequencing, which included PCR amplification with bias correction and internal controls, was done commercially through immunoSEQ. On the study's bioinformatics: Unique productive TCRbeta sequences were defined by CDR3 nucleotide sequence where primers matched, otherwise by CDR3 amino acid sequence with Vbeta and Jbeta genes. To correct for sorting error, sequences found in more than one sorted population at a frequency ratio of 2:1 or less were discarded, and the remaining shared sequences were assigned to the population with the higher frequency. A sequence was defined as donor-reactive if the sequence was expanded at least 5-fold in CFSE-low cells compared with unstimulated cells and had a frequency of at least 0.01% in CFSE-low cells. Jensen-Shannon divergence, calculated on the top 100 TCRbeta sequences ranked by frequency, was used to quantify repertoire divergence. When a sample had multiple sequencing runs, each run was corrected for sorting error separately and the runs were then pooled. The table was pulled from immuneACCESS by TCRdb, which kept in-frame rearrangements only. Such tables lose some clones; where checked, under half of the loss comes from unresolved V genes, and the rest has no known cause. D and trimming were read from the DNA, whereas the V and J calls and clone size are those reported in that table. Within this sample are about 110,000 clones, with around 87% of them counted one time only. In total, the top ten clones hold just under 0.35% of the sample.

The full study reports these points: Because the study included only a small number of patients, the results must be confirmed in larger populations and under other immunosuppression protocols. For some patients the PCR primers changed over time, which made it impossible to compare the samples from those patients at the nucleotide level. Although technical replication error seemed to be minimal, the question of biological reproducibility was not addressed directly. Expanding Tregs with activated donor B cells appeared to identify the most biologically relevant and donor-specific TCRbeta repertoire. In tolerant patients, the expansion of donor-specific Tregs was greater than global Treg expansion, suggesting that the expansion was antigen-driven rather than nonspecific.

What the time point label conveys for this sample: blood sample drawn before combined kidney and bone marrow transplant. Unstimulated Tregs (CD4+CD25+CD127-), CD4+ non-Tregs (CD4+CD25-), CD4 and CD8 cells were FACS-sorted from thawed PBMCs. A few combined kidney and bone marrow transplant recipients from the ITN036ST trial were included as patients, and samples were available only from these trial subjects. Healthy control blood was processed by Ficoll density gradient to PBMCs and cryopreserved; patient PBMCs were collected before and after transplant. The sequencing here drew on CD4+ T cells from blood, taken before the transplant. This clonotype originated in a human donor who received a combined kidney and bone marrow transplant. The chain is encoded by TRBV7-2 joined to TRBJ2-1; 9 nucleotides in the junction match TRBD1. The CDR3 amino acid sequence is: CASSFRGQGVHEQFF. The nucleotide sequence is given as TGTGCCAGCAGCTTCCGGGGACAGGGTGTCCATGAGCAGTTCTTC.